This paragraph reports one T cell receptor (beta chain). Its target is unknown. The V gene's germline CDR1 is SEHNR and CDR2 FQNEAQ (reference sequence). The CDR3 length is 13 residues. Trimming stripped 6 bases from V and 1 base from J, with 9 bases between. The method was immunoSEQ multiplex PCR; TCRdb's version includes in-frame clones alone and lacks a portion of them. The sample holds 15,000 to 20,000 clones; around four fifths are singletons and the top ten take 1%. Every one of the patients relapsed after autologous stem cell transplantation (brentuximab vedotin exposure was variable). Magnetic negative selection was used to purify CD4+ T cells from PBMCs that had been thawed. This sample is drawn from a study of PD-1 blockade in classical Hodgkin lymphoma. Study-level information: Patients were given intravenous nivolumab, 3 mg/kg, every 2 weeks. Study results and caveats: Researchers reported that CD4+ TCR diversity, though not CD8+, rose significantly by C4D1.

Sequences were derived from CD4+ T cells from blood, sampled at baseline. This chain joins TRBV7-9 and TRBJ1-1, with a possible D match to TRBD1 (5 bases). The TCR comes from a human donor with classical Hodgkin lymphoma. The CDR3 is CASRGQGNTEAFF. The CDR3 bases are TGTGCCAGCAGGGGGCAGGGGAACACTGAAGCTTTCTTT.